This entry lists 5 T cell receptor beta chains sequenced from one sample in a study of blood T cell repertoires in COVID-19. Measured with immunoSEQ multiplex PCR; TCRdb has only the in-frame clones, and not every one. The sample records roughly 120,000 clones, approximately 87% being singletons. Sample: peripheral blood. The receptors were gathered from a woman in her fifties or sixties with acute or convalescent COVID-19.

The V gene is TRBV18, the J gene TRBJ2-7; possibly TRBD2 for D (5 bases). CDR1 and CDR2 (germline): KGHSH, LQKENI. The CDR3 contains 16 residues. Between the trimmed V and J ends, which lost 0 bases and 2 bases, there was a span of 14 bases. This CDR3 is CASSPPTVWRPYEQYF. In DNA form, the CDR3 reads TGTGCCAGCTCACCACCTACCGTTTGGAGGCCCTACGAGCAGTACTTC.

This clone occurred a few times. The V call is TRBV7-2, the J call TRBJ1-2; 8 bases are shared with TRBD1. Germline CDR1 is SGHTA and CDR2 is FQGNSA. CDR3 length: 14 residues. The V gene end was trimmed by 5 bases and the J gene end by 8 bases; junction bases not matched to a gene: 10. CDR3 coding DNA: TGTGCCAGCAGCGCAATCCAGGGGGCAGAGGGCTACACCTTC. Protein sequence: CASSAIQGAEGYTF.

This chain connects TRBV3-1 (or the pseudogene TRBV3-2) to TRBJ2-7, with D tentatively TRBD2 (7 bases). Looked up from germline, CDR1 is LGHDT and CDR2 is YNNKEL (reference sequence). V was pared by 0 bases and J by 4 bases, with 13 bases between. The CDR3 consists of 15 residues. In DNA form, the CDR3 reads TGTGCCAGCAGCCAAGATTGGGGGGGCCGGTACGAGCAGTACTTC. Its protein product is CASSQDWGGRYEQYF.

The chain couples TRBV6-5 to TRBJ2-1; TRBD2 matches 11 bases. V lost 2 bases to trimming and J lost 6 bases; unmatched junction nucleotides: 3. The CDR3 runs to 15 residues. Germline V gene lookup returns CDR1 MNHEY and CDR2 SVGAGI. This CDR3 is CASSYGTSGVNEQFF. The CDR3 DNA reads as TGTGCCAGCAGTTACGGGACTAGCGGTGTCAATGAGCAGTTCTTC.

CDR3: CASRQSRTGGDGYTF. CDR3 in DNA: TGCGCCAGCAGGCAAAGTAGGACAGGGGGGGATGGCTACACCTTC. The chain links TRBV4-3 to TRBJ1-2; 10 nucleotides line up with TRBD1. The junction had 10 bases not matched to a gene; V was cut back by 6 bases and J by 6 bases. CDR1 and CDR2 from the germline V gene are LGHNA and YSLEER. This CDR3 is built from 15 residues.